This T cell receptor (beta chain) was recorded in a study of cytomegalovirus exposure and HLA in healthy donors. The PCR used 60 Vbeta and 13 Jbeta primers. Clones were sequenced by immunoSEQ multiplex PCR, and TCRdb holds only the in-frame ones, with some missing. The repertoire holds 110,000 or so clones, with over 70% as singletons. CDR1 and CDR2 from the germline V gene are SGHRS and YFSETQ. This CDR3 is built from 15 residues. Trimming removed 2 bases from V and 5 bases from J; junction bases left unmatched: 5. The specimen was PBMCs. This receptor was taken from a woman between 35 and 50 years old in good health and CMV-seropositive. The chain is built from TRBV5-1 and TRBJ1-1; 11 bases map to TRBD1. The CDR3 bases are TGCGCCAGCAGCTTTGGACAGGGGGCGGAGACTGAAGCTTTCTTT. Protein sequence: CASSFGQGAETEAFF.